A single sample is the source of the 28 T cell receptor beta chains below, sequenced in a study of T cell responses to AZD1222 COVID-19 vaccine. Repertoires were generated with immunoSEQ multiplex PCR, while TCRdb's copy carries only in-frame clones and drops some. The sample has tens of thousands of clones, around four fifths seen once. Sequenced here: peripheral blood, sampled 28 days after the second AZD1222 dose. The receptor source for this set is an adult who received the AZD1222 COVID-19 vaccine.

This rearrangement joins TRBV20-1 to TRBJ1-2, with D maybe TRBD1 (6 bases). The CDR3 is 12 residues long. Per the germline V gene, CDR1 is DFQATT and CDR2 is SNEGSKA (reference sequence). The V end lost 3 bases, the J end lost 6 bases, and 11 bases lay between the germline ends. The CDR3 reads CSASAGVDGYTF. The DNA for the CDR3 is TGCAGTGCTAGTGCAGGGGTTGATGGCTACACCTTC.

The rearrangement links TRBV4-1 to TRBJ2-1; 10 positions agree with TRBD1. The CDR3 length is 17 residues. Germline CDR1 is MGHRA and CDR2 is YSYEKL. V lost 0 bases, J lost 2 bases, and 4 bases stayed unmatched. In DNA, the CDR3 is TGCGCCAGCAGCCAAGAAGGGGGACAGGGGCCCTACAATGAGCAGTTCTTC. This encodes CASSQEGGQGPYNEQFF.

This clone was seen more than once but under ten times. The chain has TRBV5-1 and TRBJ2-7; 11 bases line up with TRBD2. This CDR3 region has 17 residues. V shed 4 bases, J shed 2 bases, and the junction held 11 bases outside the gene matches. In germline, CDR1 is SGHRS, CDR2 YFSETQ. Here the CDR3 DNA reads TGCGCCAGCAGCCGGAGACTAGCGGGAACCATACCCTACGAGCAGTACTTC. Amino acid sequence: CASSRRLAGTIPYEQYF.

The chain uses TRBV18 and TRBJ2-1, with 7 bases lining up with TRBD1. CDR1 and CDR2 from the germline V gene are KGHSH and LQKENI. The CDR3 loop spans 17 amino acids. J lost 5 bases, V lost 1 base, and 11 bases had no gene match. CDR3 in DNA: TGTGCCAGCTCACCACTTTCGGGCAGGGGGACCCACAATGAGCAGTTCTTC. Translated, it gives CASSPLSGRGTHNEQFF. Using reference TRBV18 and TRBJ2-1 for the parts outside the CDR3, the full variable domain is NAGVMQNPRHLVRRRGQEARLRCSPMKGHSHVYWYRQLPEEGLKFMVYLQKENIIDESGMPKERFSAEFPKEGPSILRIQQVVRGDSAAYFCASSPLSGRGTHNEQFFGPGTRLTVL.

A single count supports this clone. This chain links TRBV19 with TRBJ1-2, with unresolved D. V was pared by 10 bases and J by 1 base, with 13 bases between. There are 13 residues in the CDR3. Germline CDR1 LNHDA, CDR2 SQIVND (reference sequence). Written as DNA, the CDR3 is TGTGCCACCAGGCGCGCGAGTAACTATGGCTACACCTTC. Protein sequence: CATRRASNYGYTF. Filled out from reference TRBV19 and TRBJ1-2, the complete variable domain reads DGGITQSPKYLFRKEGQNVTLSCEQNLNHDAMYWYRQDPGQGLRLIYYSQIVNDFQKGDIAEGYSVSREKKESFPLTVTSAQKNPTAFYLCATRRASNYGYTFGSGTRLTVV.

This clone was seen just once. The chain employs TRBV3-1 (or the pseudogene TRBV3-2) and TRBJ1-2; TRBD1 agrees at 9 bases. The CDR3 spans 16 residues. CDR1 LGHDT and CDR2 YNNKEL come from the germline V gene (reference sequence). Trimming cost V 1 base and J 5 bases; bases outside gene matches: 8. DNA of the CDR3: TGTGCCAGCAGCCAAGTTAGGGGACAGGGTATTTATGGCTACACCTTC. This gives the protein CASSQVRGQGIYGYTF.

This chain uses TRBV2 with TRBJ2-5; D uncertain. Germline V gene data show CDR1 as SNHLY and CDR2 as FYNNEI. This CDR3 has 13 residues. The V gene lost 3 bases and the J gene lost 3 bases, with 8 bases spanning the gap. As DNA, the CDR3 is TGTGCCAGCAGTGAGCTTGGGGAAGAGACCCAGTACTTC. It translates to CASSELGEETQYF.

This clone was detected once. The rearrangement uses TRBV2 and TRBJ2-2; D ambiguous. Germline V CDR1 and CDR2: SNHLY, FYNNEI. The length of the CDR3 is 14 residues. V shed 1 base and J shed 6 bases, with 9 bases lying between them. CDR3 in DNA: TGTGCCAGCAGTGAAGTCCGGGTGGCCGGGGAGCTGTTTTTT. This translates into CASSEVRVAGELFF. Using reference TRBV2 and TRBJ2-2 for the parts outside the CDR3, the full variable domain is EPEVTQTPSHQVTQMGQEVILRCVPISNHLYFYWYRQILGQKVEFLVSFYNNEISEKSEIFDDQFSVERPDGSNFTLKIRSTKLEDSAMYFCASSEVRVAGELFFGEGSRLTVL.

The chain employs TRBV9 and TRBJ2-7; 7 bases map to TRBD1. The V gene's germline CDR1 is SGDLS and CDR2 YYNGEE. With 4 bases clipped from V and 1 base from J, the junction kept 5 bases outside the gene matches. CDR3 length equals 14 residues. Here the CDR3 reads CASSPEGQSYEQYF. The CDR3, as DNA: TGTGCCAGCAGCCCTGAGGGACAGTCCTACGAGCAGTACTTC.

The CDR3 bases are TGTGCCACCAACCCACAGGGGAACTATGGCTACACCTTC. Amino acid sequence: CATNPQGNYGYTF. The J gene is TRBJ1-2, the V gene TRBV10-3; 7 bases fit TRBD1. There are 13 residues in the CDR3. CDR1 is ENHRY and CDR2 is SYGVKD in the germline V gene. J gave up 2 bases and V 10 bases, and 7 bases lay outside the gene matches.

The chain couples TRBV14 to TRBJ1-6; D is undetermined. Germline lookup yields CDR1 SGHDN and CDR2 FVKESK. Trimming left V 6 bases short and J 14 bases short, with 17 bases between. The CDR3 runs 13 residues. This CDR3 is CASSLKIGQSLHF. CDR3 sequence (DNA): TGTGCCAGCAGTCTCAAGATCGGTCAATCCCTCCACTTT.

V usage is TRBV6-5 and J usage is TRBJ2-7; D might be TRBD1 (7 bases). The germline CDR1 and CDR2 sequences are MNHEY and SVGAGI. CDR3 size: 15 residues. Between the trimmed V and J ends, which lost 7 bases and 6 bases, there was a span of 22 bases. CDR3 sequence (DNA): TGTGCCAGCAATACCGGGACAGCGGGTCTCTTCGAGCAGTACTTC. This gives the protein CASNTGTAGLFEQYF.

CDR3 nucleotides: TGTGCCAGCAGCCCCTACCTCCACAATGAGCAGTTCTTC. Translation gives CASSPYLHNEQFF. This rearrangement joins TRBV7-6 to TRBJ2-1; D unresolved. The V end was cut by 5 bases, the J end by 5 bases, with 10 bases between. CDR3 length: 13 residues. The germline V gene encodes CDR1 SGHVS and CDR2 FNYEAQ.

The CDR3 loop reads CASSLYRGDEKLFF. For the CDR3, the DNA is TGTGCCAGCAGCTTATACAGGGGAGATGAAAAACTGTTTTTT. The chain combines TRBV5-4 with TRBJ1-4, with TRBD1 matching over 7 bases. Trimming at V came to 2 bases and at J to 6 bases, leaving 4 bases not matched to a gene. Germline CDR1 and CDR2: SGHNT and YYREEE (reference sequence). This CDR3 spans 14 amino acids.

J is TRBJ2-5 and V is TRBV11-3; perhaps D is TRBD1 or TRBD2 (5 bases each). V shed 6 bases and J shed 2 bases, with 13 bases lying between them. Germline V gene data show CDR1 as SGHNT and CDR2 as YENEEA. The CDR3 covers 14 residues. In DNA form, the CDR3 reads TGTGCCAGCAGGGGCCGGGACGGACAAGAGACCCAGTACTTC. Its protein is CASRGRDGQETQYF. The entire variable domain, with the rest obtained from reference TRBV11-3 and TRBJ2-5, is as follows: EAGVVQSPRYKIIEKKQPVAFWCNPISGHNTLYWYLQNLGQGPELLIRYENEEAVDDSQLPKDRFSAERLKGVDSTLKIQPAELGDSAVYLCASRGRDGQETQYFGPGTRLLVL.

This CDR3 is CASNDRSVISGNTIYF. The DNA for the CDR3 is TGTGCCAGCAACGACAGGTCCGTGATCTCTGGAAACACCATATATTTT. V is TRBV6-6 and J is TRBJ1-3; D may be TRBD1 (6 bases). The germline CDR1 and CDR2 sequences are MNHNY and SVGAGI (reference sequence). The V end was cut by 7 bases, the J end by 0 bases, with 16 bases between. This CDR3 is built from 16 residues.

The table lists this clone with a count of one. At the DNA level, this CDR3 is encoded by other sequences in the same sample as well. The V gene is TRBV6-5, the J gene TRBJ2-2; the D is unclear. Germline V gene sequence: CDR1 MNHEY, CDR2 SVGAGI. The CDR3 loop spans 13 amino acids. Trimming took 8 bases from V and 5 from J, leaving 12 bases between them. CDR3 in amino acids: CASRLPATGELFF. The CDR3 DNA follows: TGTGCCAGCCGGTTACCGGCTACCGGGGAGCTGTTTTTT.

V and J are TRBV20-1 and TRBJ1-2; TRBD1 might be the D (5 bases). The ends were cut back, 7 bases at V and 8 bases at J, with 14 bases in the middle. The CDR3 has 11 residues. The V gene's germline CDR1 is DFQATT and CDR2 SNEGSKA (reference sequence). This CDR3 is CSVEGPRGYTF. The DNA for the CDR3 is TGCAGTGTCGAGGGGCCCCGAGGCTACACCTTC.

The CDR3 loop reads CASSGDRGDQHF. The CDR3 coding sequence is TGTGCCAGCAGCGGGGACAGGGGCGACCAGCATTTT. The V and J genes are TRBV11-3 and TRBJ1-5; 10 bases match TRBD1. The CDR3 length is 12 residues. From germline, CDR1 is SGHNT and CDR2 YENEEA. Germline trimming cut 5 bases from V and 12 bases from J; bases unmatched to any gene: 4.

This chain links TRBV15 with TRBJ2-3, with 8 bases aligning to TRBD2. From germline, CDR1 is LNHNV and CDR2 YYDKDF (reference sequence). The junction had 4 bases not matched to a gene; V was cut back by 0 bases and J by 2 bases. The CDR3 totals 16 residues. CDR3: CATSRELAVFTDTQYF. The CDR3 DNA sequence: TGTGCCACCAGCAGAGAACTAGCGGTCTTCACAGATACGCAGTATTTT.

The sample holds one count of this clone. The V gene is TRBV9, the J gene TRBJ2-7; no reliable D call. CDR3 length: 11 residues. The germline V gene encodes CDR1 SGDLS and CDR2 YYNGEE. Trimming removed 5 bases from V and 3 bases from J, with 6 bases in between. The DNA of the CDR3 is TGTGCCAGCAGACCAGACTACGAGCAGTACTTC. Amino acids: CASRPDYEQYF. Full variable domain (rest looked up from reference TRBV9 and TRBJ2-7): DSGVTQTPKHLITATGQRVTLRCSPRSGDLSVYWYQQSLDQGLQFLIQYYNGEERAKGNILERFSAQQFPDLHSELNLSSLELGDSALYFCASRPDYEQYFGPGTRLTVT.

The chain links TRBV5-4 to TRBJ1-2; tentative D call: TRBD1 (5 bases). Germline assignment: CDR1 SGHNT and CDR2 YYREEE (reference sequence). Trimming left V 4 bases short and J 7 bases short, with 14 bases between. This CDR3 contains 13 residues. The CDR3 sequence: CASSPGGFPGYTF. The CDR3 DNA sequence: TGTGCCAGCAGCCCCGGGGGTTTCCCTGGCTACACCTTC.

The rearrangement links TRBV5-5 to TRBJ1-5; 8 bases align to TRBD1. In germline, CDR1 is SGHKS, CDR2 YYEKEE (reference sequence). The CDR3 contains 17 residues. V dropped 0 bases and J dropped 3; count of bases not matched to a gene: 8. The CDR3 sequence is CASSLAPDRGFNQPQHF. As DNA, the CDR3 is TGTGCCAGCAGCTTGGCCCCCGACAGGGGTTTCAATCAGCCCCAGCATTTT.

V gene TRBV6-2 or TRBV6-3 combines with J gene TRBJ2-2; no clear D. Trimming took 5 bases from V and 9 from J, leaving 10 bases between them. The CDR3 length is 12 residues. Germline V gene data show CDR1 as MNHEY and CDR2 as SVGEGT. The CDR3 region has the DNA TGTGCCAGCAGTCCCCTGACCTGGGAGCTGTTTTTT. Translated, it gives CASSPLTWELFF.

This chain connects TRBV11-2 to TRBJ1-3; D ambiguous. The germline V and J ends were trimmed by 5 bases and 0 bases, with 11 bases remaining between them. There are 15 residues in the CDR3. The germline gives CDR1 SGHAT, CDR2 FQNNGV. CDR3: CASSPVSRSGNTIYF. The CDR3 region has the DNA TGTGCCAGCAGCCCCGTATCCCGCTCTGGAAACACCATATATTTT.

The chain carries TRBV6-5 and TRBJ2-1; 9 nucleotides agree with TRBD1. Germline CDR1 is MNHEY and CDR2 is SVGAGI. V lost 3 bases to trimming and J lost 6 bases; unmatched junction nucleotides: 3. CDR3 length: 14 residues. The CDR3 DNA sequence: TGTGCCAGCAGTTATGGGGACAGGGCCAATGAGCAGTTCTTC. Amino acid sequence: CASSYGDRANEQFF.

The rearrangement uses TRBV7-2 and TRBJ1-2; D gene unclear. V was shortened by 1 base and J by 8 bases, with 11 bases between the two germline ends. Germline lookup yields CDR1 SGHTA and CDR2 FQGNSA. This CDR3 is 13 amino acids long. CDR3 nucleotide sequence: TGTGCCAGCAGCTTAGGGGGTAATGGGGGCTACACCTTC. This translates into CASSLGGNGGYTF. Together with reference TRBV7-2 and TRBJ1-2, the CDR3 gives the full variable domain: GAGVSQSPSNKVTEKGKDVELRCDPISGHTALYWYRQSLGQGLEFLIYFQGNSAPDKSGLPSDRFSAERTGGSVSTLTIQRTQQEDSAVYLCASSLGGNGGYTFGSGTRLTVV.

This chain uses TRBV11-2 with TRBJ1-2; a possible D gene is TRBD1 (5 bases). From germline, CDR1 is SGHAT and CDR2 FQNNGV. The CDR3 runs to 12 residues. V lost 5 bases and J lost 5, with 9 bases in between. The CDR3 here is CASSHRGYGYTF. The CDR3 region has the DNA TGTGCCAGCAGCCACCGGGGGTATGGCTACACCTTC.